The T cell receptor (beta chain) under discussion was sequenced for a study of shared clonotypes between healthy human individuals. Study-wide background: Participating donors consisted of a couple of women and a few men aged 18 to 49. Three plates each covered CD4 naive and memory; CD8 naive two, CD8 memory one.

General observations from the study: Sorted-subset sequencing was shown by rarefaction to be incomplete despite large depth.

CDR3 length: 16 residues. Germline V CDR1 and CDR2: SGHTA, FQGNSA. V lost 1 base to trimming and J lost 8 bases, with 20 bases between them. Notes on this clone: Its antigen is undetermined.

The table came from immunoSEQ multiplex PCR; TCRdb's copy has only in-frame clones and leaves some out. The data hold about 2.5 million clones, with under 95% observed a single time. This sequence originates from a man aged 18 to 29 in good health. Some clones in this sample may be carry-over from other donors' samples. The chain has TRBV7-2 and TRBJ1-2, with unresolved D. Sequencing was carried out using naive CD4+ T cells from PBMCs. Noted subset: CD45RA+ positively selected. CDR3 amino acids: CASSLDQYRPFGGYTF. The CDR3 region has the DNA TGTGCCAGCAGCTTAGATCAATACAGACCCTTCGGCGGCTACACCTTC. Full variable domain (outside the CDR3, taken from reference TRBV7-2 and TRBJ1-2): GAGVSQSPSNKVTEKGKDVELRCDPISGHTALYWYRQSLGQGLEFLIYFQGNSAPDKSGLPSDRFSAERTGGSVSTLTIQRTQQEDSAVYLCASSLDQYRPFGGYTFGSGTRLTVV.